This TCR beta chain was observed in a study of T cell repertoires in cytomegalovirus infection. Study-level findings and limits: Ex vivo, HLA-C-restricted CMV-specific TCR beta clonotypes prevailed over the rest of the response.

TCRdb re-called the reads with MiXCR, one entry per CDR3 protein. The table has more than 350,000 distinct CDR3 sequences, 30% to 40% seen once; the top ten hold roughly an eighth. This CDR3 comprises 12 residues. The ends were cut back, 5 bases at V and 4 bases at J, with 11 bases in the middle. Germline values: CDR1 SQVTM, CDR2 ANQGSEA. Regarding this clonotype: The antigen remains undetermined.

This sequence was found in a human donor in good health (CMV status not recorded). Some clones in this sample may be carry-over from other donors' samples. This chain joins TRBV29-1 and TRBJ2-5, with D perhaps TRBD2 (7 bases). The sequenced sample consisted of PBMCs. The CDR3 coding sequence is TGCAGCGTTAGGGGGGGTGGAGAGACCCAGTACTTC. Its protein product is CSVRGGGETQYF.